This passage covers 23 T cell receptor beta chains from one sample sequenced in a study of T cells in Graves' hyperthyroidism and ophthalmopathy. RNA transcripts yielded amplified TCR beta CDR3 regions. The HTBI primer set drove a first-round RT-PCR of the TCR CDR3. TCRdb re-called the multiplex PCR reads with MiXCR, one entry per CDR3 protein. Of more than 650,000 distinct CDR3 sequences in the sample, around 15% were seen once. Sequenced: blood. All receptors come from a woman younger than 30 with Graves' hyperthyroidism.

The chain combines TRBV14 with TRBJ2-7; D gene ambiguous. The CDR3 spans 19 residues. Germline V lookup: CDR1 SGHDN, CDR2 FVKESK. V dropped 0 bases and J dropped 6 bases, with 27 bases sitting between them. The CDR3 DNA reads as TGTGCCAGCAGCCAAGACAGGTTCCGACCGGATAATCCCGCTGGCGAGCAGTACTTC. This encodes CASSQDRFRPDNPAGEQYF.

This clonotype was counted at least ten times. The chain is built from TRBV2 and TRBJ1-1, with D possibly TRBD1 on 5 matching bases. Trimming removed 5 bases from V and 1 base from J, with 11 bases in between. In germline, CDR1 is SNHLY, CDR2 FYNNEI. CDR3 length: 14 amino acids. The CDR3 protein is CASSLRQSNTEAFF. CDR3 DNA: TGTGCCAGCAGTCTAAGACAGTCGAACACTGAAGCTTTCTTT. The whole variable domain, remainder taken from reference TRBV2 and TRBJ1-1, is EPEVTQTPSHQVTQMGQEVILRCVPISNHLYFYWYRQILGQKVEFLVSFYNNEISEKSEIFDDQFSVERPDGSNFTLKIRSTKLEDSAMYFCASSLRQSNTEAFFGQGTRLTVV.

This clonotype was counted a few times. The rearrangement uses TRBV29-1 and TRBJ2-1; tentatively, D is TRBD2 (6 bases). V was pared by 8 bases and J by 12 bases, with 23 bases between. CDR3 length equals 13 residues. The germline gives CDR1 SQVTM, CDR2 ANQGSEA. This CDR3 is CSTTGDSSMGQFF. The CDR3 region has the DNA TGCAGCACTACGGGGGACTCATCGATGGGGCAGTTCTTC.

Many counts were recorded for this clonotype. The rearrangement uses TRBV12-3 or TRBV12-4 and TRBJ2-7; 7 bases are a match to TRBD2. V shed 9 bases, J shed 4 bases, and the junction held 12 bases outside the gene matches. CDR3 length: 14 amino acids. The chain's CDR3 is CASRLGGSFYEQYF. The CDR3 coding sequence is TGTGCCAGTCGGTTAGGCGGGAGCTTTTACGAGCAGTACTTC.

The chain couples TRBV20-1 to TRBJ2-7; 7 bases fit TRBD2. The CDR3 covers 16 residues. V lost 1 base to trimming and J lost 2 bases; unmatched junction nucleotides: 11. The germline V gene encodes CDR1 DFQATT and CDR2 SNEGSKA (reference sequence). CDR3 residues: CSARGLRGLNTYEQYF. Written as DNA, the CDR3 is TGCAGTGCTAGAGGGCTTCGGGGACTAAACACCTACGAGCAGTACTTC.

This clonotype has a handful of counts. The chain combines TRBV4-2 with TRBJ2-2; TRBD1 might be the D (5 bases). Trimming stripped 1 base from V and 0 bases from J, with 12 bases between. Germline CDR1 reads LGHNA; CDR2 reads YNFKEQ. This CDR3 has 17 residues. CDR3 protein: CASSQGPRGANTGELFF. CDR3 DNA sequence: TGTGCCAGCAGCCAAGGTCCTAGGGGCGCGAACACCGGGGAGCTGTTTTTT.

For this clonotype: The junction and the germline gene differ at one end; a read error may be behind it. The chain links TRBV30 to TRBJ2-5; tentatively, D is TRBD1 (6 bases). There are 11 residues in the CDR3. Germline V gives CDR1 GTSNPN, CDR2 SVGIG (reference sequence). CDR3 loop: CAWSGDRGLDF. Written as DNA, the CDR3 is TGTGCCTGGAGTGGGGATAGGGGGTTGGACTTC. The full variable domain, its missing parts supplied by reference TRBV30 and TRBJ2-5, is SQTIHQWPATLVQPVGSPLSLECTVEGTSNPNLYWYRQAAGRGLQLLFYSVGIGQISSEVPQNLSASRPQDRQFILSSKKLLLSDSGFYLCAWSGDRGLDFGPGTRLLVL.

To note about this clonotype: At one end, the junction sequence differs from germline, possibly due to a read error. The chain is built from TRBV30 and TRBJ2-1; weak D call: TRBD2 (6 bases). The CDR3 covers 14 residues. The germline V gene encodes CDR1 GTSNPN and CDR2 SVGIG (reference sequence). The CDR3 region is CAWGVGLPYNEQFF. The CDR3 region has the DNA TGTGCCTGGGGTGTGGGACTTCCATACAATGAGCAGTTCTTC.

This clonotype was counted ten times or more. The chain employs TRBV12-3 or TRBV12-4 and TRBJ1-2; possibly TRBD1 for D (6 bases). Trimming removed 3 bases from V and 8 bases from J, with 10 bases in between. The CDR3 runs to 12 residues. CDR3 DNA: TGTGCCAGCAGTTTCCGCAGGGGCGGCTACACCTTC. Amino acid sequence: CASSFRRGGYTF.

This clonotype was found many times. The chain links TRBV7-9 to TRBJ2-1; D is undetermined. In germline, CDR1 is SEHNR, CDR2 FQNEAQ (reference sequence). The CDR3 runs 16 residues. The ends were cut back, 5 bases at V and 0 bases at J, with 14 bases in the middle. The CDR3 loop is CASSPGVWSSYNEQFF. For the CDR3, the DNA is TGTGCCAGCAGCCCTGGGGTCTGGAGCTCCTACAATGAGCAGTTCTTC.

V and J are TRBV7-8 and TRBJ2-5; TRBD1 might be the D (6 bases). This CDR3 comprises 16 residues. Germline V lookup: CDR1 SGHVS, CDR2 FQNEAQ. V lost 0 bases and J lost 0, with 11 bases in between. As DNA, the CDR3 is TGTGCCAGCAGCTTAGCAGGAACAGGGAACCAAGAGACCCAGTACTTC. Its protein product is CASSLAGTGNQETQYF.

The DNA for the CDR3 is TGTGCCAGCAGTCATGGGTTGGCAACTAATGAAAAACTGTTTTTT. Protein: CASSHGLATNEKLFF. The chain couples TRBV7-8 to TRBJ1-4; D gene uncertain. The ends were cut back, 6 bases at V and 0 bases at J, with 11 bases in the middle. CDR3 length: 15 residues. Germline V gene sequence: CDR1 SGHVS, CDR2 FQNEAQ.

This clonotype came up many times. The chain carries TRBV6-1 and TRBJ2-1; D is perhaps TRBD1 or TRBD2 (5 bases each). The CDR3 contains 17 residues. CDR1 is MNHNS and CDR2 is SASEGT in the germline V gene. Trimming removed 8 bases from V and 0 bases from J, with 20 bases in between. CDR3 in amino acids: CASLLGRDRSSYNEQFF. The CDR3 bases are TGTGCCAGCCTGCTGGGCAGGGACCGATCCTCCTACAATGAGCAGTTCTTC.

This clonotype has at least ten counts. CDR3 in DNA: TGTGCCAGCAGCTTAGGTCCAGATAGCTCCTACGAGCAGTACTTC. Encoded protein: CASSLGPDSSYEQYF. V gene TRBV7-6 combines with J gene TRBJ2-7; no reliable D call. V lost 1 base, J lost 0 bases, and 10 bases lay in between. The CDR3 runs to 15 residues. Germline V CDR1 and CDR2: SGHVS, FNYEAQ. The whole variable domain, remainder taken from reference TRBV7-6 and TRBJ2-7, is GAGVSQSPRYKVTKRGQDVALRCDPISGHVSLYWYRQALGQGPEFLTYFNYEAQQDKSGLPNDRFSAERPEGSISTLTIQRTEQRDSAMYRCASSLGPDSSYEQYFGPGTRLTVT.

This clonotype was seen ten or more times. This chain connects TRBV3-1 to TRBJ2-1; 12 bases line up with TRBD2. In germline, CDR1 is LGHDT, CDR2 YNNKEL (reference sequence). V trimming: 1 base; J trimming: 9 bases; junction bases outside the gene matches: 4. The CDR3 spans 15 residues. DNA for the CDR3: TGTGCCAGCAGCCAAGGGACTAGCGGGATCCGTGAGCAGTTCTTC. Translated, it gives CASSQGTSGIREQFF.

This clonotype was seen more than once but under ten times. One junction end does not reproduce the germline sequence, and a read error may be involved. The V gene is TRBV30, the J gene TRBJ2-7; 9 bases align to TRBD2. This CDR3 spans 13 amino acids. Germline V gene sequence: CDR1 GTSNPN, CDR2 SVGIG (reference sequence). CDR3 coding DNA: TGTGCCTGGAAGCGGGAGGTCTACTACGAGCAGTGCTTC. This encodes CAWKREVYYEQCF. Together with reference TRBV30 and TRBJ2-7, the CDR3 gives the full variable domain: SQTIHQWPATLVQPVGSPLSLECTVEGTSNPNLYWYRQAAGRGLQLLFYSVGIGQISSEVPQNLSASRPQDRQFILSSKKLLLSDSGFYLCAWKREVYYEQCFGPGTRLTVT.

This clonotype was recorded at least ten times. This chain uses TRBV20-1 with TRBJ1-2; 7 positions match TRBD1. The CDR3 covers 13 residues. Germline CDR1 reads DFQATT; CDR2 reads SNEGSKA (reference sequence). This CDR3 reads CSPGTAPNYGYTF. The CDR3 DNA follows: TGCAGCCCAGGGACAGCCCCTAACTATGGCTACACCTTC.

As DNA, the CDR3 is TGTGCCAGCAGTTTGGGGGACAGCGCCCCATTATCCGGCTACGAGCAGTACTTC. It is translated as CASSLGDSAPLSGYEQYF. V is TRBV28 and J is TRBJ2-7; 7 bases agree with TRBD1. The length of the CDR3 is 18 residues. V dropped 3 bases and J dropped 3; count of bases not matched to a gene: 17. Per the germline V gene, CDR1 is MDHEN and CDR2 is SYDVKM.

The chain employs TRBV28 and TRBJ1-2, with D uncertain. The V gene's germline CDR1 is MDHEN and CDR2 SYDVKM. The CDR3 length is 14 residues. V lost 7 bases and J 4 bases, leaving 16 bases between the germline ends. The CDR3 spells CASTFGRGSYGYTF. CDR3 sequence (DNA): TGTGCCAGCACCTTCGGGAGAGGAAGCTATGGCTACACCTTC.

This clonotype has ten or more counts. The chain has TRBV28 and TRBJ2-7; D might be TRBD2 (5 bases). CDR3 size: 14 residues. The germline V gene has CDR1 MDHEN and CDR2 SYDVKM. Trimming stripped 3 bases from V and 7 bases from J, with 16 bases between. CDR3 loop: CASSLAAGIREQYF. In DNA form, the CDR3 reads TGTGCCAGCAGTTTGGCGGCGGGTATAAGGGAGCAGTACTTC.

This clonotype was detected ten times or more. V is TRBV7-9 and J is TRBJ2-1; D call uncertain. Trimming removed 4 bases at V and 6 bases at J, with 4 bases between. This CDR3 has 11 amino acids. The germline V gene has CDR1 SEHNR and CDR2 FQNEAQ (reference sequence). The CDR3 loop is CASSSLNEQFF. DNA of the CDR3: TGTGCCAGCAGCTCCCTCAATGAGCAGTTCTTC.

This clonotype was seen at least ten times. The chain uses TRBV18 and TRBJ2-7; a possible D gene is TRBD1 (5 bases). Germline-derived CDR1 and CDR2 are KGHSH and LQKENI. The CDR3 loop spans 12 amino acids. Trimming took off 3 bases at V and 6 bases at J, with 9 bases between the two ends. CDR3 nucleotides: TGTGCCAGCTCACCTCGACAGAGCGAGCAGTACTTC. Translation: CASSPRQSEQYF.

This clonotype has at least ten counts. The chain joins TRBV18 to TRBJ2-5; D possibly corresponds to TRBD1 (6 bases). Germline CDR1 and CDR2: KGHSH and LQKENI. The CDR3 is 15 amino acids. Deletions cut 1 base from V and 0 bases from J, with 9 bases between. The CDR3 DNA is TGTGCCAGCTCACCACAGGACAGCAACCAAGAGACCCAGTACTTC. The encoded protein is CASSPQDSNQETQYF.